The clone carrying this T cell receptor (beta chain) was counted many times. Its specificity is not known. This record comes from a study of T cells in Graves' hyperthyroidism and ophthalmopathy. Study-level points and caveats: The model identified upcoming ophthalmopathy a median approximately six months ahead of onset.

This CDR3 is 14 amino acids long. The J segment lost 5 bases and the V segment lost 6 bases, leaving 4 bases of the junction unmatched. CDR1 is MNHEY and CDR2 is SMNVEV in the germline V gene (reference sequence). RNA transcripts served as the template for amplifying TCR beta CDR3 regions. The HTBI primer set served for first-round RT-PCR of the TCR CDR3. TCRdb fed the multiplex PCR reads into MiXCR, producing one record per CDR3 protein. The sample consists of about half a million distinct CDR3 sequences, 15% to 20% of them appearing once. PBMCs came from around 9.7 ml fresh peripheral blood. The V call is TRBV27, the J call TRBJ2-3, with 11 bases lining up with TRBD2. The source is a woman aged 25 to 39 with Graves' ophthalmopathy. The sequencing sample was made of blood. The CDR3: CASSTSGRGDTQYF. The CDR3 DNA is TGTGCCAGCAGCACTAGCGGGAGAGGAGATACGCAGTATTTT.